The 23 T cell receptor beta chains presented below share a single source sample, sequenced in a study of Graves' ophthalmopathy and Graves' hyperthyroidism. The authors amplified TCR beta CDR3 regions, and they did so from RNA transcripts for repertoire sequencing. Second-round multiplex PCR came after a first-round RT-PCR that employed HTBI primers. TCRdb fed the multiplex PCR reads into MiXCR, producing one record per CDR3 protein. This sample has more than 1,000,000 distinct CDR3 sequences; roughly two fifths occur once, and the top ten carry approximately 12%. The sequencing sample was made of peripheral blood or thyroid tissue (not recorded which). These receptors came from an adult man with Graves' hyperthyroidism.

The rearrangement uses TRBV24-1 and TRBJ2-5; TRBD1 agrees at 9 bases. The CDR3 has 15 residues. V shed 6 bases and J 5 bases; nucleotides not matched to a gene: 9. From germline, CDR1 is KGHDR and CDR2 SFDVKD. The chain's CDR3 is CATSQPGQGGETQYF. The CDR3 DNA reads TGTGCCACCAGTCAACCGGGACAGGGAGGGGAGACCCAGTACTTC.

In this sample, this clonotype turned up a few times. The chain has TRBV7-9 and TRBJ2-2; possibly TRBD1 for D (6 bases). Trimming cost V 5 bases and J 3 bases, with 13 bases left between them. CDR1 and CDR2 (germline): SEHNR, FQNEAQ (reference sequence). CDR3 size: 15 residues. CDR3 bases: TGTGCCAGCAGCCAACCGGACAGTCACACCGGGGAGCTGTTTTTT. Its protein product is CASSQPDSHTGELFF.

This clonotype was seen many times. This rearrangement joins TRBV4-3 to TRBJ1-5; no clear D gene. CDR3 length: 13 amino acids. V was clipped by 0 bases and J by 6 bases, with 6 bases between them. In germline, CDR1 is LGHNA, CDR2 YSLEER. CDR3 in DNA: TGCGCCAGCAGCCAAGAAATCGGTCAGCCCCAGCATTTT. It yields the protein CASSQEIGQPQHF.

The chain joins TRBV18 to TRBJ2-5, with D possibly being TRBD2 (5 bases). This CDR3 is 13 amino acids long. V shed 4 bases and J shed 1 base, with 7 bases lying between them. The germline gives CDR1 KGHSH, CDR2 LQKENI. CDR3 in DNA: TGTGCCAGCTCACAGGGAGCCCAAGAGACCCAGTACTTC. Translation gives CASSQGAQETQYF.

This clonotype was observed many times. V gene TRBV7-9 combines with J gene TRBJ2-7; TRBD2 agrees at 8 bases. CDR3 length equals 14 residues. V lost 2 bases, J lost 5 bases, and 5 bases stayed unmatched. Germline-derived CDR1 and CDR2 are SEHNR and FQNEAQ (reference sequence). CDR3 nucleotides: TGTGCCAGCAGCTTACCGGCAGCGGGAGACGAGCAGTACTTC. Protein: CASSLPAAGDEQYF. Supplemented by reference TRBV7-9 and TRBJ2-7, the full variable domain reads DTGVSQNPRHKITKRGQNVTFRCDPISEHNRLYWYRQTLGQGPEFLTYFQNEAQLEKSRLLSDRFSAERPKGSFSTLEIQRTEQGDSAMYLCASSLPAAGDEQYFGPGTRLTVT.

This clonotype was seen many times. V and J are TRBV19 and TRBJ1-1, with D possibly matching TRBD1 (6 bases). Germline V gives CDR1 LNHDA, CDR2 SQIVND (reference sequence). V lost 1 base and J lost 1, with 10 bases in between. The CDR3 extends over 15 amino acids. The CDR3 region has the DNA TGTGCCAGTAGTATAGTTCAGGGGCGGAACACTGAAGCTTTCTTT. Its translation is CASSIVQGRNTEAFF.

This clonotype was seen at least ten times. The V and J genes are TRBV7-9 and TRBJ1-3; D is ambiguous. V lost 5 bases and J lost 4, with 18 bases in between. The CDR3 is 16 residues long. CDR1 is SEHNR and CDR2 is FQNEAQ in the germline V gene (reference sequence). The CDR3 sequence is CASSHPNAEAGNTIYF. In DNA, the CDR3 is TGTGCCAGCAGCCACCCTAATGCAGAGGCCGGAAACACCATATATTTT.

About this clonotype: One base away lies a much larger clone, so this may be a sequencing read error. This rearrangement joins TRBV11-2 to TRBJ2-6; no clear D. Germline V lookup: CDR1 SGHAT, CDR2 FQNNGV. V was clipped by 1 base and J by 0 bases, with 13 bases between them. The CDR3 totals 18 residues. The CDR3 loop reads CASSLVGRSRSGANVLTF. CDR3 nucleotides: TGTGCCAGCAGCTTAGTGGGCAGGTCCCGCTCTGGGGCCAACGTCCTGACTTTC.

Here the CDR3 reads CASSATPRESPLHF. CDR3 bases: TGTGCCAGCAGTGCTACCCCCAGGGAATCACCCCTCCACTTT. The V gene is TRBV25-1, the J gene TRBJ1-6; possibly TRBD1 for D (5 bases). Trimming took off 4 bases at V and 10 bases at J, with 14 bases between the two ends. Germline V lookup: CDR1 MGHDK, CDR2 SYGVNS. This CDR3 is 14 amino acids long.

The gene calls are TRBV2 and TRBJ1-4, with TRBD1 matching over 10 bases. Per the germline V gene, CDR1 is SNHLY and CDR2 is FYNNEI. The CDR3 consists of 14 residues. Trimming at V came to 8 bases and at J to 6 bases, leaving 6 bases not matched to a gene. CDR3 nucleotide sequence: TGTGCCAGCGTCGGAGGGACAGGGGATGAAAAACTGTTTTTT. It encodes CASVGGTGDEKLFF. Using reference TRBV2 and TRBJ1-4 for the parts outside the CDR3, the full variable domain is EPEVTQTPSHQVTQMGQEVILRCVPISNHLYFYWYRQILGQKVEFLVSFYNNEISEKSEIFDDQFSVERPDGSNFTLKIRSTKLEDSAMYFCASVGGTGDEKLFFGSGTQLSVL.

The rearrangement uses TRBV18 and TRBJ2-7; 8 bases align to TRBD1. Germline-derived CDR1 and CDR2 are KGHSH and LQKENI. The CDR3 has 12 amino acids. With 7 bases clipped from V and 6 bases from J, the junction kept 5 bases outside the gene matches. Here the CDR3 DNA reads TGTGCCAGCTTAGGACAGGGCACCGAGCAGTACTTC. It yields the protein CASLGQGTEQYF.

The CDR3 loop is CASSLKGAQQPQHF. CDR3 DNA sequence: TGTGCCAGCAGTTTGAAGGGGGCTCAACAGCCCCAGCATTTT. The rearrangement links TRBV27 to TRBJ1-5; TRBD1 matches 7 bases. J lost 7 bases, V lost 3 bases, and 6 bases had no gene match. The CDR3 has 14 residues. Germline V gene sequence: CDR1 MNHEY, CDR2 SMNVEV (reference sequence).

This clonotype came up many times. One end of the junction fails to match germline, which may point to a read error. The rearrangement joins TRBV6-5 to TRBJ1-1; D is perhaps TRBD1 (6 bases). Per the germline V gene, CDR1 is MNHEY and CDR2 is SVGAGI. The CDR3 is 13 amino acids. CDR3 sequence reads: CASSRTENTEAFF. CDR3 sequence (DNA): TGCGCCAGCAGCCGGACAGAGAACACTGAAGCTTTCTTT.

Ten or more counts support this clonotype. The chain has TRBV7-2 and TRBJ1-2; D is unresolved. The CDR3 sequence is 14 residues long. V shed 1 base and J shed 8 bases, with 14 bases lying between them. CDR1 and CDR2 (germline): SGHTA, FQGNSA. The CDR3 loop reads CASSLVGSALGYTF. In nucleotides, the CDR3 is TGTGCCAGCAGCTTAGTGGGTAGCGCCCTAGGCTACACCTTC.

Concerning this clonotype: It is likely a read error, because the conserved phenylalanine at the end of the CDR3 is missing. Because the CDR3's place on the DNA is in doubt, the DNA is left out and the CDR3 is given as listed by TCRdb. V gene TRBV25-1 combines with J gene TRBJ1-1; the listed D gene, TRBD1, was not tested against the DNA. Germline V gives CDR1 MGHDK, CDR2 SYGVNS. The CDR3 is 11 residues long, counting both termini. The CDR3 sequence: CASSAVFSGTG.

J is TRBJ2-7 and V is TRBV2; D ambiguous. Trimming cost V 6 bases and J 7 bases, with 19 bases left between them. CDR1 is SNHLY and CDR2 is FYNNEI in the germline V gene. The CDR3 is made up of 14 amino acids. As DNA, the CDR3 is TGTGCCAGCAGGACACCTACAGAAGCAGGAGAGCAGTACTTC. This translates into CASRTPTEAGEQYF.

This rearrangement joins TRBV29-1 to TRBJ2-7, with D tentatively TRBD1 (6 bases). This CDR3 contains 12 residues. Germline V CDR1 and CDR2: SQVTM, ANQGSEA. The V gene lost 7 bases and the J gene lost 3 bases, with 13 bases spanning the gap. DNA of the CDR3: TGCAGCGAAACGGACAGCGGCTACGAGCAGTACTTC. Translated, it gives CSETDSGYEQYF.

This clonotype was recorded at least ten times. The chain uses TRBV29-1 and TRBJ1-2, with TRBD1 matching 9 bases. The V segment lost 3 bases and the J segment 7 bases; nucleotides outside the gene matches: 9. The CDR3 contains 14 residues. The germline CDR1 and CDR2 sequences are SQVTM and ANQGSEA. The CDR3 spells CSVDAPGQGFGYTF. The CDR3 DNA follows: TGCAGCGTTGACGCCCCGGGACAGGGTTTTGGCTACACCTTC.

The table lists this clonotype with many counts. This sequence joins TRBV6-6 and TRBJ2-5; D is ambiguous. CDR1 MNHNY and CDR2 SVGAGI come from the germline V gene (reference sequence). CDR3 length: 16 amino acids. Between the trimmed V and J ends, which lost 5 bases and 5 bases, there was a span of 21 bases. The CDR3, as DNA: TGTGCCAGCAGTGAAGAGCTCGAAGGTATGCTGGAGACCCAGTACTTC. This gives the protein CASSEELEGMLETQYF.

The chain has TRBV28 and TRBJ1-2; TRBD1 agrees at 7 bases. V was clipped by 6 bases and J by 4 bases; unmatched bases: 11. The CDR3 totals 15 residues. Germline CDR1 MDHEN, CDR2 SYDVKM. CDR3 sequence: CASRTGTASGYGYTF. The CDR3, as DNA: TGTGCCAGCAGGACCGGGACAGCCTCTGGCTATGGCTACACCTTC.

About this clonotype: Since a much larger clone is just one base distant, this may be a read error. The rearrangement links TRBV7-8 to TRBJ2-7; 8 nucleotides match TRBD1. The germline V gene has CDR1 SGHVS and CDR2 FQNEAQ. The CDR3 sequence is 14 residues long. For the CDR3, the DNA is TGCGCCAGCAGCCACCCGGACAGGGACTGCGAGCAGTACTTC. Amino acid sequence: CASSHPDRDCEQYF.

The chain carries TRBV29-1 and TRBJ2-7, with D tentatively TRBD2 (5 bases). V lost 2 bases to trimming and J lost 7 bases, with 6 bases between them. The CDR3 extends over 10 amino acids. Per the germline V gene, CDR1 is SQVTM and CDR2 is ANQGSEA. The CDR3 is CSVETREQYF. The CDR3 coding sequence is TGCAGCGTTGAAACTAGGGAGCAGTACTTC.

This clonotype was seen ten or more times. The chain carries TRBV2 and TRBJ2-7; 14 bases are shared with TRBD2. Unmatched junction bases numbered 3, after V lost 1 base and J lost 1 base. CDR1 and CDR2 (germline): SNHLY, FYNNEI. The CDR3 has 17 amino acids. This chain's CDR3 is CASSEGTSGRFSYEQYF. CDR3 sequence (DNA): TGTGCCAGCAGTGAAGGGACTAGCGGGAGGTTTTCCTACGAGCAGTACTTC.